This T cell receptor (beta chain) was found in a study of blood T cell repertoires in COVID-19. Study-wide context: Spain, Italy and the United States supplied samples that represented acute and convalescent COVID-19. T cells, B-cell-depleted T cells, or PBMCs supplied cDNA or gDNA.

Trimming shortened V by 0 bases and J by 2 bases, and 18 bases separated the two germline ends. Germline CDR1 SGHDT, CDR2 YYEEEE. The CDR3 sequence is 17 residues long. Sequencing used immunoSEQ multiplex PCR; TCRdb keeps in-frame clones, though not all of them. The sample consists of tens of thousands of clones, about 87% of them appearing once. The rearrangement joins TRBV5-6 to TRBJ2-7, with D possibly being TRBD2 (6 bases). This clonotype was sampled from a man aged 45-65 years with acute or convalescent COVID-19. The sample was peripheral blood. The CDR3 nucleotides are TGTGCCAGCAGCTTGGCCCCAGGGCCCGGGGGAACCTACGAGCAGTACTTC. Encoded protein: CASSLAPGPGGTYEQYF. Looking up the rest from reference TRBV5-6 and TRBJ2-7 gives the full variable domain: DAGVTQSPTHLIKTRGQQVTLRCSPKSGHDTVSWYQQALGQGPQFIFQYYEEEERQRGNFPDRFSGHQFPNYSSELNVNALLLGDSALYLCASSLAPGPGGTYEQYFGPGTRLTVT.